The 17 T cell receptor beta chains below all came from one sample that was sequenced in a study of T-cell reconstitution after alpha-beta-depleted transplantation in children. Unique molecular identifiers were built into the TCRbeta library. Each CDR3 protein is one row after TCRdb ran MiXCR on the PCR reads. Here the sample spans some 80,000 distinct CDR3 sequences, about a sixth being singletons. The material was PBMCs, mostly from graft donor cells, obtained 360 days after TCRalphabeta/CD19-depleted stem cell transplant. These receptors came from a male patient aged 2 to 9 who had a stem cell transplant for acute lymphoblastic leukemia, so the T cells may come from the graft donor.

The chain has TRBV6-5 and TRBJ2-5, with D perhaps being TRBD1 or TRBD2 (5 bases each). The germline V gene encodes CDR1 MNHEY and CDR2 SVGAGI. V lost 2 bases and J lost 3, with 13 bases in between. This CDR3 is built from 15 residues. CDR3 protein: CASSYPGVGEETQYF. The CDR3 DNA follows: TGTGCCAGCAGTTACCCAGGAGTGGGGGAAGAGACCCAGTACTTC.

This clonotype was observed a handful of times. This chain links TRBV4-2 with TRBJ2-7; weak D call: TRBD2 (6 bases). Looked up from germline, CDR1 is LGHNA and CDR2 is YNFKEQ. V lost 1 base to trimming and J lost 2 bases, with 12 bases between them. The CDR3 sequence is 15 residues long. CDR3 sequence (DNA): TGTGCCAGCAGCCAAGTAGCGGAGGTGGCCTACGAGCAGTACTTC. This codes for CASSQVAEVAYEQYF.

The rearrangement uses TRBV7-8 and TRBJ1-2, with D possibly TRBD1 on 6 matching bases. V shed 4 bases and J shed 13 bases, with 19 bases lying between them. This CDR3 contains 13 residues. Germline CDR1 SGHVS, CDR2 FQNEAQ. In DNA form, the CDR3 reads TGTGCCAGCAGCTCCAACTTGGACAGACGCTCCACCTTC. Its translation: CASSSNLDRRSTF.

This clonotype was picked up a small number of times. This chain joins TRBV11-2 and TRBJ2-3; 10 nucleotides agree with TRBD2. The germline gives CDR1 SGHAT, CDR2 FQNNGV. V gave up 4 bases and J gave up 2 bases; unmatched junction bases: 9. The CDR3 spans 17 residues. The CDR3 bases are TGTGCCAGCAGCTCAGGGTGGACTAGCGGCCTCACAGATACGCAGTATTTT. Residues: CASSSGWTSGLTDTQYF.

The chain joins TRBV5-1 to TRBJ2-1; D is perhaps TRBD2 (5 bases). Germline CDR1 reads SGHRS; CDR2 reads YFSETQ. The CDR3 consists of 14 residues. V lost 0 bases, J lost 4 bases, and 8 bases lay in between. CDR3 in DNA: TGCGCCAGCAGCTTGGAACTAGGGTACAATGAGCAGTTCTTC. Amino acid sequence: CASSLELGYNEQFF. Supplemented by reference TRBV5-1 and TRBJ2-1, the full variable domain reads KAGVTQTPRYLIKTRGQQVTLSCSPISGHRSVSWYQQTPGQGLQFLFEYFSETQRNKGNFPGRFSGRQFSNSRSEMNVSTLELGDSALYLCASSLELGYNEQFFGPGTRLTVL.

The V call is TRBV5-1, the J call TRBJ2-5; 10 bases align to TRBD2. Trimming removed 0 bases from V and 1 base from J; junction bases left unmatched: 3. Germline V gene data show CDR1 as SGHRS and CDR2 as YFSETQ. The CDR3 totals 16 residues. CDR3 in DNA: TGCGCCAGCAGCTTGGGACTAGCGGGCCGCCAAGAGACCCAGTACTTC. This translates into CASSLGLAGRQETQYF. The full variable domain, completed using reference TRBV5-1 and TRBJ2-5, is KAGVTQTPRYLIKTRGQQVTLSCSPISGHRSVSWYQQTPGQGLQFLFEYFSETQRNKGNFPGRFSGRQFSNSRSEMNVSTLELGDSALYLCASSLGLAGRQETQYFGPGTRLLVL.

The chain recombines TRBV2 with TRBJ2-7; either TRBD1 or TRBD2 may supply D (5 bases each). The CDR3 contains 14 residues. CDR1 is SNHLY and CDR2 is FYNNEI in the germline V gene. Between the trimmed V and J ends, which lost 7 bases and 0 bases, there was a span of 13 bases. Here the CDR3 reads CASIPGPSSYEQYF. CDR3 DNA sequence: TGTGCCAGCATACCGGGACCGAGCTCCTACGAGCAGTACTTC.

The sample holds a few counts of this clonotype. The rearrangement uses TRBV7-9 and TRBJ2-1; 8 nucleotides agree with TRBD1. Germline trimming cut 0 bases from V and 4 bases from J; bases unmatched to any gene: 5. From germline, CDR1 is SEHNR and CDR2 FQNEAQ (reference sequence). The CDR3 runs 16 residues. The DNA of the CDR3 is TGTGCCAGCAGCTTAGCGGGACAGGTCCCTTACAATGAGCAGTTCTTC. Its translation: CASSLAGQVPYNEQFF.

The chain recombines TRBV14 with TRBJ2-1; D ambiguous. Per the germline V gene, CDR1 is SGHDN and CDR2 is FVKESK. This CDR3 has 15 amino acids. The V and J ends lost 2 bases and 7 bases respectively, with 15 bases between them. CDR3 loop: CASSQKRIAGNEQFF. Written as DNA, the CDR3 is TGTGCCAGCAGCCAAAAAAGAATAGCAGGTAATGAGCAGTTCTTC.

A few counts support this clonotype. The V gene is TRBV5-1, the J gene TRBJ2-1; 11 positions agree with TRBD2. V was clipped by 4 bases and J by 6 bases; unmatched bases: 9. This CDR3 contains 16 residues. The V gene's germline CDR1 is SGHRS and CDR2 YFSETQ. The CDR3 protein is CASSRAPGLAANEQFF. CDR3 nucleotide sequence: TGCGCCAGCAGCCGAGCCCCGGGACTAGCGGCCAATGAGCAGTTCTTC.

This clonotype turned up a few times. The rearrangement links TRBV12-3 or TRBV12-4 to TRBJ2-1, with D perhaps TRBD2 (7 bases). CDR3 length: 16 residues. Trimming pared 5 bases from V and 0 bases from J, leaving 14 bases between. The CDR3 sequence is CASSLGGTHSYNEQFF. CDR3 nucleotides: TGTGCCAGCAGTCTCGGGGGGACACACTCCTACAATGAGCAGTTCTTC.

This clonotype was seen more than once but under ten times. The chain recombines TRBV7-9 with TRBJ2-5, with unresolved D. Trimming pared 3 bases from V and 5 bases from J, leaving 13 bases between. The CDR3 is made up of 14 amino acids. CDR1 is SEHNR and CDR2 is FQNEAQ in the germline V gene (reference sequence). Written as DNA, the CDR3 is TGTGCCAGCAGCTTGAACTGGTCATGGGAGACCCAGTACTTC. Amino acids: CASSLNWSWETQYF. Combining the CDR3 with reference TRBV7-9 and TRBJ2-5 gives the whole variable domain DTGVSQNPRHKITKRGQNVTFRCDPISEHNRLYWYRQTLGQGPEFLTYFQNEAQLEKSRLLSDRFSAERPKGSFSTLEIQRTEQGDSAMYLCASSLNWSWETQYFGPGTRLLVL.

A few counts support this clonotype. The J gene is TRBJ2-1, the V gene TRBV24-1, with D possibly being TRBD1 (6 bases). The germline V gene encodes CDR1 KGHDR and CDR2 SFDVKD. V dropped 3 bases and J dropped 7 bases, with 15 bases sitting between them. The CDR3 totals 15 residues. In nucleotides, the CDR3 is TGTGCCACCAGTGATGATGGACAGCTGGGGAATGAGCAGTTCTTC. Amino acids: CATSDDGQLGNEQFF.

The rearrangement links TRBV10-2 to TRBJ2-5; TRBD1 agrees at 12 bases. The V gene end was trimmed by 10 bases and the J gene end by 4 bases; junction bases not matched to a gene: 13. The germline V gene encodes CDR1 WSHSY and CDR2 SAAADI. This CDR3 is 16 amino acids long. The DNA of the CDR3 is TGCGCCACTCAACCGCGGGACAGGGGGCCGATAGAGACCCAGTACTTC. This sequence encodes CATQPRDRGPIETQYF.

This clonotype turned up a few times. The rearrangement uses TRBV5-4 and TRBJ1-4, with 7 positions matching TRBD1. Germline-derived CDR1 and CDR2 are SGHNT and YYREEE (reference sequence). V gave up 3 bases and J gave up 5 bases; unmatched junction bases: 4. The CDR3 has 14 amino acids. The CDR3 nucleotides read TGTGCCAGCAGCTGGGGACAGCCGAATGAAAAACTGTTTTTT. Its protein is CASSWGQPNEKLFF.

V and J are TRBV12-3 or TRBV12-4 and TRBJ2-7, with 11 bases identical to TRBD2. This CDR3 comprises 15 residues. The V and J ends lost 3 bases and 3 bases, in that order; junction bases with no gene match: 4. The CDR3 DNA follows: TGTGCCAGCAGTTTCCGACTAGCGGGGCTCTACGAGCAGTACTTC. Its translation is CASSFRLAGLYEQYF.

J is TRBJ2-5 and V is TRBV5-1; no firm D call. The CDR3 has 15 residues. Germline lookup yields CDR1 SGHRS and CDR2 YFSETQ. The germline V and J ends were trimmed by 4 bases and 1 base, with 14 bases remaining between them. The DNA of the CDR3 is TGCGCCAGCAGCGATCCCATAGGCGGCCAAGAGACCCAGTACTTC. Its translation is CASSDPIGGQETQYF.